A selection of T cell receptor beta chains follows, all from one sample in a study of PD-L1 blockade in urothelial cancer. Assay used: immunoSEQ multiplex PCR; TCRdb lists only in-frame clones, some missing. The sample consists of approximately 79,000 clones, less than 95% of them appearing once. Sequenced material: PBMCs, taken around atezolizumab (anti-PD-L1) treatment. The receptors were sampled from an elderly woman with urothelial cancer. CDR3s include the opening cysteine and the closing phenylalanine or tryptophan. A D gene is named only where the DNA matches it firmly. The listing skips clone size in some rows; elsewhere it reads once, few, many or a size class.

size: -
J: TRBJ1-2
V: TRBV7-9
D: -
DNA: TGTGCCAGCAGCTCCTGGACAGACGGTGGCTACACCTTC
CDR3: CASSSWTDGGYTF

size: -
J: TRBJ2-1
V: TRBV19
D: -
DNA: TGTGCCAGTAAAGCCGGCAGGGGCATGGTCAATGAGCAGTTCTTC
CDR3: CASKAGRGMVNEQFF

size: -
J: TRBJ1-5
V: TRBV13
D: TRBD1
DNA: TGTGCCAGCAGCTCTAACCGGGACAGGGGATTCAATCAGCCCCAGCATTTT
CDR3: CASSSNRDRGFNQPQHF

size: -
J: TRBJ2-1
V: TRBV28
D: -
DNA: TGTGCCAGCAGCCTAGGGGCCTATCTTCCGCAGTTCTTC
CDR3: CASSLGAYLPQFF

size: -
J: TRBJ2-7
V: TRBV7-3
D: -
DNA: TGTGCCAGCAGCTTAAACAGGGCTAGAAGCTCCTACGAGCAGTACTTC
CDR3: CASSLNRARSSYEQYF

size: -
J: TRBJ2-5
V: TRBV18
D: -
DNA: TGTGCCAGCCAAGGAGATTCCCAAGAGACCCAGTACTTC
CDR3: CASQGDSQETQYF

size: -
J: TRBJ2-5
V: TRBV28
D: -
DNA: TGTGCCAGCAGTTTATCCCTGGGAGGGGGGGGTAACTTC
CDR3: CASSLSLGGGGNF

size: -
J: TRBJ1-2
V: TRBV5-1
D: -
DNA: TGCGCCAGCAGCTTGGCCGGACGGGGGTCTGGGAACTATGGCTACACCTTC
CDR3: CASSLAGRGSGNYGYTF

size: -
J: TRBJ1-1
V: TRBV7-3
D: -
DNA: TGTGCCAGCAGCTTAAAGTTAGGGGGAGAAGAAGCTTTCTTT
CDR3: CASSLKLGGEEAFF

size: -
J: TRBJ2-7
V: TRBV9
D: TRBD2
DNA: TGTGCCAGCAGCGTAGAGCTAGCGGGAGTCGGGGGCTACGAGCAGTACTTC
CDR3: CASSVELAGVGGYEQYF

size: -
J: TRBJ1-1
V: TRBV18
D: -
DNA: TGTGCCAGCTCACCAGGGAGCATGAACACTGAAGCTTTCTTT
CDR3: CASSPGSMNTEAFF

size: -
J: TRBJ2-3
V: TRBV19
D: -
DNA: TGTGCCAGTAGTATAGTGGCGGTGCCTAGCACAGATACGCAGTATTTT
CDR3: CASSIVAVPSTDTQYF

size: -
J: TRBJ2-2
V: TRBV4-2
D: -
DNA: TGTGCCAGCAGCCAAGATGTGGGGCTAGCGAGGACCGGGGAGCTGTTTTTT
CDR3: CASSQDVGLARTGELFF

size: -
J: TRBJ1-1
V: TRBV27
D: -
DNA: TGTGCCAGCCGTAAGCTTGCAAATATGAACACTGAAGCTTTCTTT
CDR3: CASRKLANMNTEAFF

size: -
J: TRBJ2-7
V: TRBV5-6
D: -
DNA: TGTGCCAGCAGCTTGGACCAGGGGAAGCACGAGCAGTACTTC
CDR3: CASSLDQGKHEQYF

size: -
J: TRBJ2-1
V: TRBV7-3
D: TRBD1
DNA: TGTGCCAGCAGCCTGGGACAGGGAGACAATGAGCAGTTCTTC
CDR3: CASSLGQGDNEQFF

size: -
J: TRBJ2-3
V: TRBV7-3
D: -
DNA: TGTGCCAGCAAAGCAAGCGCCAACACAGATACGCAGTATTTT
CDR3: CASKASANTDTQYF

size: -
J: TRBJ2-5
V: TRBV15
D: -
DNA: TGTGCCACCAGCAGAGATTGGAGAGGATCCGAGACCCAGTACTTC
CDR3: CATSRDWRGSETQYF

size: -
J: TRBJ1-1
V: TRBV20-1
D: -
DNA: TGCAGTGCTAGAGATCCGGGTGAAGCTTTCTTT
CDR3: CSARDPGEAFF

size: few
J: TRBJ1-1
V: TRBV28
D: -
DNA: TGTTTGATTAACTCGGGGAGCACTGAAGCTTTCTTT
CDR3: CLINSGSTEAFF

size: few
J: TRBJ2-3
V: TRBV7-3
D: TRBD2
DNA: TGTGCCAGCAGCCGGGGACTAGCGGGAGTAACAGATACGCAGTATTTT
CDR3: CASSRGLAGVTDTQYF

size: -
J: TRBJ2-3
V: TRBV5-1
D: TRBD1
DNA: TGCGCCAGCAGCCAGGGACAGATCACAGATACGCAGTATTTT
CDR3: CASSQGQITDTQYF

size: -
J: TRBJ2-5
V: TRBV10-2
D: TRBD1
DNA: TGCGCCAGCAGTATCGGACCGACAGGGCGGCTAGAGACCCAGTACTTC
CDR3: CASSIGPTGRLETQYF